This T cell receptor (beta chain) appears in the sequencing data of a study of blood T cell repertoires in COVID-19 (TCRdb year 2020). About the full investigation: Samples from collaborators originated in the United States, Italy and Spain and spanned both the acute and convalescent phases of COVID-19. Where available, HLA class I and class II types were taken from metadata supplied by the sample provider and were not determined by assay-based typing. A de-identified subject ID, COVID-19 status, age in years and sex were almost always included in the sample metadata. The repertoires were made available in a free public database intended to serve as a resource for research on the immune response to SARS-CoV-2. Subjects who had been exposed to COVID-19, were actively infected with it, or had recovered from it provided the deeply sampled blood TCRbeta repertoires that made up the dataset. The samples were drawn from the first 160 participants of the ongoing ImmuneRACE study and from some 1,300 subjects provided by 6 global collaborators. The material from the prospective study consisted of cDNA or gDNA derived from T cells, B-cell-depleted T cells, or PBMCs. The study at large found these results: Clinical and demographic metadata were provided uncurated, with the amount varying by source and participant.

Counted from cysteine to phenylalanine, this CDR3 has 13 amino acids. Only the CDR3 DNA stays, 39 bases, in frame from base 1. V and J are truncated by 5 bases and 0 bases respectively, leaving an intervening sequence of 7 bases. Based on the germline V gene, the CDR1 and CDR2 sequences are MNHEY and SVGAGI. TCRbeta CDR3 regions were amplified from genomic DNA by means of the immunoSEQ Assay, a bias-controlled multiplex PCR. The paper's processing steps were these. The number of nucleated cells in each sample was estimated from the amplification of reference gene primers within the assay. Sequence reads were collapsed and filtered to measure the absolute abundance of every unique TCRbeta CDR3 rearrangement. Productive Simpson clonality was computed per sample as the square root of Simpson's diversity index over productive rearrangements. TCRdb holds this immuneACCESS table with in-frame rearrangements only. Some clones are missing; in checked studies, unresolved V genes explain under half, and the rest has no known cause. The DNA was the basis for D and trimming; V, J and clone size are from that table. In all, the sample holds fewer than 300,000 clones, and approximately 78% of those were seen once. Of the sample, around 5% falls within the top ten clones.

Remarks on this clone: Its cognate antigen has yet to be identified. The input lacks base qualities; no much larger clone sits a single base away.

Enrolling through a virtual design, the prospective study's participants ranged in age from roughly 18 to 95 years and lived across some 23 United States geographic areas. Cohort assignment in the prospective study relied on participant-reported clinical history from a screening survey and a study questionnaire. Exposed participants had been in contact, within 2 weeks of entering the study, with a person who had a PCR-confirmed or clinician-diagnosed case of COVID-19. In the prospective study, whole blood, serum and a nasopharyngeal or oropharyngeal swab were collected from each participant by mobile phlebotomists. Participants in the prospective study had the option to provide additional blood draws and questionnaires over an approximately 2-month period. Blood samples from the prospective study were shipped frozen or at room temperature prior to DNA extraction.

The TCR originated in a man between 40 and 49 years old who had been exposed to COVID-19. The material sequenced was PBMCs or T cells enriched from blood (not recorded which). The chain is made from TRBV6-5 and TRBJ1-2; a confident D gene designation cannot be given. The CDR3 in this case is CASSPSANYGYTF. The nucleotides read TGTGCCAGCAGTCCGTCGGCTAACTATGGCTACACCTTC.